Listed below are T cell receptor beta chains from one sample, sequenced in a study of CD8 T cells in Susac syndrome. TCRdb redid the calling of the immunoSEQ multiplex PCR reads with MiXCR, one entry per CDR3 protein. The sample shows under 200,000 distinct CDR3 sequences, 91% of them seen only once. Sequenced sample: CD4+ T cells from PBMCs. These receptors originate from a human donor with Susac syndrome. The CDR3 runs from the conserved cysteine through the conserved F or W. The order of the fields is clone size, V gene, J gene, D gene, CDR3 protein, CDR3 DNA. A D gene is named only where the DNA matches it firmly. Clone size is shown for a subset of rows, as once, few, many or a class of expanded clone.

>NA|TRBV18|TRBJ1-1|TRBD1
CASSPVDRGFTNTEAFF
TGTGCCAGCTCACCTGTGGACAGGGGTTTTACGAACACTGAAGCTTTCTTT
>NA|TRBV18|TRBJ2-7|NA
CASSRGRDREQYF
TGTGCCAGCTCACGGGGTCGGGACCGCGAGCAGTACTTC
>NA|TRBV21-1|TRBJ2-7|NA
CASSMDNAYEQYF
TGTGCCAGCAGCATGGATAACGCTTACGAGCAGTACTTC
>NA|TRBV4-1|TRBJ1-2|TRBD1
CASSQPGQGHYGYTF
TGCGCCAGCAGCCAACCGGGACAGGGACACTATGGCTACACCTTC
>NA|TRBV4-1|TRBJ1-1|NA
CASSQARGGVDTEAFF
TGCGCCAGCAGCCAAGCCCGGGGGGGAGTCGATACTGAAGCTTTCTTT
>NA|TRBV20-1|TRBJ2-7|TRBD2
CSAHFSGRVYEQYF
TGCAGTGCTCACTTTAGCGGGAGGGTCTACGAGCAGTACTTC
>NA|TRBV5-4|TRBJ1-5|NA
CASSLGGDSNQPQHF
TGTGCCAGCAGCTTGGGAGGGGATAGCAATCAGCCCCAGCATTTT
>NA|TRBV4-2|TRBJ2-5|TRBD2
CASSQVLVAGGQETQYF
TGTGCCAGCAGCCAAGTCCTAGTTGCGGGGGGGCAAGAGACCCAGTACTTC
>NA|TRBV2|TRBJ1-4|TRBD1
CASRPGQSNEKLFF
TGTGCCAGCAGACCGGGACAGAGTAATGAAAAACTGTTTTTT
>NA|TRBV11-2|TRBJ1-1|TRBD1
CASSARGGTEAFF
TGTGCCAGCAGCGCCAGGGGGGGCACTGAAGCTTTCTTT
>NA|TRBV3-1|TRBJ2-4|TRBD1
CASSQATGGVSKNIQYF
TGTGCCAGCAGCCAGGCTACAGGGGGCGTTTCCAAAAACATTCAGTACTTC
>NA|TRBV7-2|TRBJ2-3|TRBD1
CASSSGTGLTDTQYF
TGTGCCAGCAGCTCCGGGACAGGTCTCACAGATACGCAGTATTTT
>NA|TRBV28|TRBJ2-7|NA
CASSLGDPIYEQYF
TGTGCCAGCAGTTTAGGGGACCCTATCTACGAGCAGTACTTC
>NA|TRBV20-1|TRBJ1-5|TRBD1
CSASRDRIRSNQPQHF
TGCAGTGCTTCTCGGGACAGGATTCGAAGCAATCAGCCCCAGCATTTT
>once|TRBV11-2|TRBJ2-2|TRBD2
CASSRIQGLAGRTGELFF
TGTGCCAGCAGCCGAATCCAGGGACTAGCGGGGCGGACCGGGGAGCTGTTTTTT
>NA|TRBV6-5|TRBJ1-4|NA
CASSRTANEKLFF
TGTGCCAGCAGTCGGACAGCTAATGAAAAACTGTTTTTT
>NA|TRBV5-1|TRBJ2-1|NA
CASSFQGGYNEQFF
TGCGCCAGCAGCTTCCAGGGGGGTTACAATGAGCAGTTCTTC
>NA|TRBV15|TRBJ1-3|NA
CATSRETTMGNTIYF
TGTGCCACCAGCAGAGAAACTACAATGGGAAACACCATATATTTT
>NA|TRBV20-1|TRBJ2-7|TRBD2
CSASGTNDYEQYF
TGCAGTGCATCCGGGACTAACGACTACGAGCAGTACTTC
>NA|TRBV12-3/TRBV12-4|TRBJ2-2|NA
CASSQINTGELFF
TGTGCCAGCAGCCAAATAAACACCGGGGAGCTGTTTTTT
>once|TRBV5-1|TRBJ2-7|TRBD1
CASSKRTSRQGYEQYF
TGCGCCAGCAGCAAAAGAACAAGTCGACAGGGGTACGAGCAGTACTTC
>NA|TRBV14|TRBJ1-3|NA
CASSQVLESSGNTIYF
TGTGCCAGCAGCCAAGTCCTGGAAAGCTCTGGAAACACCATATATTTT
>NA|TRBV29-1|TRBJ1-3|NA
CSILDHSGNTIYF
TGCAGCATACTGGACCACTCTGGAAACACCATATATTTT
>NA|TRBV2|TRBJ2-1|TRBD2
CASVFDGGTTYNEQFF
TGTGCCAGCGTTTTTGACGGGGGGACCACCTACAATGAGCAGTTCTTC
>NA|TRBV9|TRBJ2-4|TRBD1
CASSVGGQGAKNIQYF
TGTGCCAGCAGCGTAGGAGGACAGGGGGCCAAAAACATTCAGTACTTC
>NA|TRBV29-1|TRBJ2-7|NA
CSAGGIPGQKSSYEQYF
TGCAGCGCTGGGGGGATACCGGGACAGAAAAGCTCCTACGAGCAGTACTTC
>NA|TRBV20-1|TRBJ2-7|NA
CSALKTAASYEQYF
TGCAGTGCCCTAAAAACAGCGGCCTCCTACGAGCAGTACTTC
>NA|TRBV5-1|TRBJ1-6|NA
CASSTLQGNSPLHF
TGCGCCAGCAGCACCCTCCAGGGGAATTCACCCCTCCACTTT
>NA|TRBV5-6|TRBJ1-6|NA
CASSSDFLGSPLHF
TGTGCCAGCAGCTCAGACTTTTTGGGATCACCCCTCCACTTT
>once|TRBV7-9|TRBJ2-3|TRBD2
CASSFASGLTDTQYF
TGTGCCAGCAGCTTCGCTAGCGGGCTCACAGATACGCAGTATTTT
>NA|TRBV27|TRBJ2-7|NA
CASRITGSHEQYF
TGTGCCAGCAGGATTACAGGGTCCCACGAGCAGTACTTC
>NA|TRBV20-1|TRBJ1-1|TRBD1
CSAPRTGGNTEAFF
TGCAGTGCCCCTAGGACAGGGGGGAACACTGAAGCTTTCTTT
>NA|TRBV19|TRBJ2-6|TRBD2
CASRTSGGVSGANVLTF
TGTGCCAGCAGGACTAGCGGGGGGGTATCTGGGGCCAACGTCCTGACTTTC
>NA|TRBV2|TRBJ1-6|TRBD1
CASNPGGGSPLHF
TGTGCCAGCAATCCAGGGGGCGGTTCACCCCTCCACTTT
>NA|TRBV20-1|TRBJ2-3|TRBD2
CSEISGNTDTQYF
TGCAGTGAGATTAGCGGGAACACAGATACGCAGTATTTT
>NA|TRBV11-2|TRBJ2-1|NA
CASRTNNVRGNEQFF
TGTGCCAGCAGGACTAACAACGTAAGAGGGAATGAGCAGTTCTTC
>NA|TRBV27|TRBJ1-5|NA
CASSAWGLNQPQHF
TGTGCCAGCAGTGCCTGGGGGTTAAATCAGCCCCAGCATTTT
>NA|TRBV20-1|TRBJ1-2|TRBD1
CSARWGGGAGGYTF
TGCAGTGCTAGGTGGGGAGGGGGCGCGGGGGGCTACACCTTC
>NA|TRBV5-1|TRBJ1-1|NA
CASSGHLSGTEAFF
TGCGCCAGTTCGGGGCACCTCTCGGGGACTGAAGCTTTCTTT
>NA|TRBV7-9|TRBJ1-1|TRBD1
CASSLVGGAGAFF
TGTGCCAGCAGTTTGGTAGGGGGCGCGGGAGCTTTCTTT
>NA|TRBV7-2|TRBJ1-2|TRBD1
CASSLHTGGNGYTF
TGTGCCAGCAGCTTACACACAGGGGGCAATGGCTACACCTTC
>NA|TRBV6-5|TRBJ1-2|NA
CASSYSGEAYGYTF
TGTGCCAGCAGTTACTCGGGGGAAGCCTATGGCTACACCTTC
>NA|TRBV3-1|TRBJ1-5|TRBD1
CASSSTGAAGQPQHF
TGTGCCAGCAGTTCGACAGGGGCCGCGGGACAGCCCCAGCATTTT
>NA|TRBV18|TRBJ2-1|NA
CASSTVGDNEQFF
TGTGCCAGCTCAACCGTTGGGGACAATGAGCAGTTCTTC
>NA|TRBV7-9|TRBJ2-7|TRBD1
CASSLAGGEFYEQYF
TGTGCCAGCAGCTTAGCAGGGGGCGAATTCTACGAGCAGTACTTC
>NA|TRBV6-2/TRBV6-3|TRBJ2-3|NA
CASSFQLRDTQYF
TGTGCCAGCAGTTTTCAACTACGAGATACGCAGTATTTT
>NA|TRBV6-6|TRBJ1-2|NA
CASSYKVHGYTF
TGTGCCAGCAGTTACAAAGTCCATGGCTACACCTTC
>NA|TRBV18|TRBJ1-4|NA
CASSPPGGSEKLFF
TGTGCCAGCTCACCACCGGGCGGGAGTGAAAAACTGTTTTTT
>NA|TRBV5-5|TRBJ1-1|NA
CASSPGWANTEAFF
TGTGCCAGCAGCCCCGGGTGGGCGAACACTGAAGCTTTCTTT
>NA|TRBV11-1|TRBJ1-1|NA
CASSLSGTNTEAFF
TGTGCCAGCAGCTTAAGCGGCACGAACACTGAAGCTTTCTTT
>NA|TRBV7-9|TRBJ2-7|NA
CASSLLRGLGYEQYF
TGTGCCAGCAGCTTATTACGGGGGCTGGGATACGAGCAGTACTTC
>NA|TRBV27|TRBJ2-5|NA
CASSLMSGGTQYF
TGTGCCAGCAGTTTAATGAGTGGGGGGACCCAGTACTTC
>NA|TRBV6-6|TRBJ2-7|TRBD2
CASSQGLAGVAYEQYF
TGTGCCAGCAGTCAGGGACTAGCGGGGGTGGCCTACGAGCAGTACTTC
>NA|TRBV4-1|TRBJ2-5|TRBD1
CASSQQTGGLETQYF
TGCGCCAGCAGCCAACAGACAGGGGGCCTAGAGACCCAGTACTTC
>few|TRBV6-5|TRBJ1-6|TRBD1
CASSSGTANSPLHF
TGTGCCAGCAGTTCCGGGACAGCCAATTCACCCCTCCACTTT
>NA|TRBV5-8|TRBJ2-1|NA
CASSLGLGPFF
TGTGCCAGCAGCTTGGGACTAGGGCCGTTCTTC